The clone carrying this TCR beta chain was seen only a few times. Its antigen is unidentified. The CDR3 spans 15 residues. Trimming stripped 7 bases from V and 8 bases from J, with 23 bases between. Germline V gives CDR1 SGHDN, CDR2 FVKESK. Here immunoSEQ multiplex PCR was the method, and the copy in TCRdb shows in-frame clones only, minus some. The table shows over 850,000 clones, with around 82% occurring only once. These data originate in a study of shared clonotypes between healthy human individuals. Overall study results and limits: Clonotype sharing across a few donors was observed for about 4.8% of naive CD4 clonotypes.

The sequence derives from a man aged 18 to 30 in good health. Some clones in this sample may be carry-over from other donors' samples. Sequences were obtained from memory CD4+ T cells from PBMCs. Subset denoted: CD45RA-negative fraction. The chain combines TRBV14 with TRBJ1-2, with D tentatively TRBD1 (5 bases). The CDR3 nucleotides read TGTGCCAGCACCTCGTCGGCCCAGGGTGTTCGGGGCTACACCTTC. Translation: CASTSSAQGVRGYTF.